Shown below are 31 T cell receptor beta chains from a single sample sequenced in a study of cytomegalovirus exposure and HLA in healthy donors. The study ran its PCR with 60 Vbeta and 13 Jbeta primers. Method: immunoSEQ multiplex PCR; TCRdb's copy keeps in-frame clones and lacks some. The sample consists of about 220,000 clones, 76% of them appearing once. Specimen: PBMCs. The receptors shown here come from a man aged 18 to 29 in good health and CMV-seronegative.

The CDR3 spells CASRLRQGGFVTEAFF. Here the CDR3 DNA reads TGTGCCAGCAGGTTACGACAGGGGGGATTCGTCACTGAAGCTTTCTTT. This chain connects TRBV2 to TRBJ1-1; 9 bases match TRBD1. This CDR3 spans 16 amino acids. The germline gives CDR1 SNHLY, CDR2 FYNNEI. Trimming took 6 bases from V and 4 from J; bases not matched to a gene: 12.

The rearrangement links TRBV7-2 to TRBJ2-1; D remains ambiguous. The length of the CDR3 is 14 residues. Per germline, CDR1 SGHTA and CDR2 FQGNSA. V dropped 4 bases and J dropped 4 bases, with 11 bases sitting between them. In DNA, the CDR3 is TGTGCCAGCAGCTGGCCCGGGTTATACAATGAGCAGTTCTTC. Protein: CASSWPGLYNEQFF.

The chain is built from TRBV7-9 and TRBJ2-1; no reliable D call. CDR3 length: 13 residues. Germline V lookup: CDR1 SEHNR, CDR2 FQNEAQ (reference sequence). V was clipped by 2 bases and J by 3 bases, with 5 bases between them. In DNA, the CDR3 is TGTGCCAGCAGCTTAAACTACTACAATGAGCAGTTCTTC. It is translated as CASSLNYYNEQFF. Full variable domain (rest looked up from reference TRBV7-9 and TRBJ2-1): DTGVSQNPRHKITKRGQNVTFRCDPISEHNRLYWYRQTLGQGPEFLTYFQNEAQLEKSRLLSDRFSAERPKGSFSTLEIQRTEQGDSAMYLCASSLNYYNEQFFGPGTRLTVL.

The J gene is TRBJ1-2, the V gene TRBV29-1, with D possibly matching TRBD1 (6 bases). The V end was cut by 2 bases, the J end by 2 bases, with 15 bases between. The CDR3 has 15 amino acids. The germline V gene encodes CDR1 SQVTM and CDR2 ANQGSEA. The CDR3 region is CSVESARGKNYGYTF. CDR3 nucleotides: TGCAGCGTTGAATCGGCGAGGGGGAAGAACTATGGCTACACCTTC. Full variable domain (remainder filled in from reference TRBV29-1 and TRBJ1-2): SAVISQKPSRDICQRGTSLTIQCQVDSQVTMMFWYRQQPGQSLTLIATANQGSEATYESGFVIDKFPISRPNLTFSTLTVSNMSPEDSSIYLCSVESARGKNYGYTFGSGTRLTVV.

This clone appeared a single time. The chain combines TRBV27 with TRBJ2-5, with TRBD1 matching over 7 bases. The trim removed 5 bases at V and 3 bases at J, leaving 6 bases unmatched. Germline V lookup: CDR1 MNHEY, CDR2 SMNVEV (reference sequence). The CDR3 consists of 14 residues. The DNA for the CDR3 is TGTGCCAGCAGTGGGAGACAGGGCGAAGAGACCCAGTACTTC. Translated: CASSGRQGEETQYF.

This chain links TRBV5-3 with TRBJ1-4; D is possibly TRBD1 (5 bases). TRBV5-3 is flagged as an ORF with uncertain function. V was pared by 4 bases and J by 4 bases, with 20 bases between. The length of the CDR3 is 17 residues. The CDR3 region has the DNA TGTGCCAGAAGCGCCCTGGCAGGGAAGGCCTATAATGAAAAACTGTTTTTT. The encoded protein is CARSALAGKAYNEKLFF.

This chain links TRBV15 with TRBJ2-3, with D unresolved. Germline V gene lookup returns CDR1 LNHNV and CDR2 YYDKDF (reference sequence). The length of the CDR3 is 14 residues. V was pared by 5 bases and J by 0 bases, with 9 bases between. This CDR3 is CATSSSASTDTQYF. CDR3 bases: TGTGCCACCAGCTCCTCAGCGAGCACAGATACGCAGTATTTT.

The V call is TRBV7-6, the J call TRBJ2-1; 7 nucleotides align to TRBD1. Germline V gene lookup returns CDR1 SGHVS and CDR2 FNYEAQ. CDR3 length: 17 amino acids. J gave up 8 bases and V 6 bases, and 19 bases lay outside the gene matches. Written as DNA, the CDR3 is TGTGCCAGCAGACAAAACCCACAGGGACAGTTCCTCGATGAGCAGTTCTTC. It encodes CASRQNPQGQFLDEQFF.

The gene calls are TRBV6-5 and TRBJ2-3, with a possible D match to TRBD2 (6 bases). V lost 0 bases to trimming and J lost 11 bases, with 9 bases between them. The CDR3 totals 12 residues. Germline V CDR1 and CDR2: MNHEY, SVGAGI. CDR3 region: CASSYSGGEQYF. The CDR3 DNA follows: TGTGCCAGCAGTTACTCGGGAGGAGAGCAGTATTTT.

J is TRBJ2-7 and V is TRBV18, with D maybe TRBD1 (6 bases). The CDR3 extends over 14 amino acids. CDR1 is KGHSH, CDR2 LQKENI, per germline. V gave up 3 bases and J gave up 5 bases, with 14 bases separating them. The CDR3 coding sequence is TGTGCCAGCTCACCTCCCGGGACACGGGACGAGCAGTACTTC. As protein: CASSPPGTRDEQYF. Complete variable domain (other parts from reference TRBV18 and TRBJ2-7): NAGVMQNPRHLVRRRGQEARLRCSPMKGHSHVYWYRQLPEEGLKFMVYLQKENIIDESGMPKERFSAEFPKEGPSILRIQQVVRGDSAAYFCASSPPGTRDEQYFGPGTRLTVT.

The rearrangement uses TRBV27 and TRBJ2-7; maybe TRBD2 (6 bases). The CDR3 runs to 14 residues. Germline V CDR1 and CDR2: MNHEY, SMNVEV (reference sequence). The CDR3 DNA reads TGTGCCAGCAGTAAGTTTAGCCCAGGACTAACCCAGGAGGTC. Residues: CASSKFSPGLTQEV.

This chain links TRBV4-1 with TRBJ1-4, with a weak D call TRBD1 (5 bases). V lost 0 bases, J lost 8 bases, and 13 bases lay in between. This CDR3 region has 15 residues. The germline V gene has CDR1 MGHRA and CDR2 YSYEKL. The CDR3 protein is CASSQDGRDDEKLFF. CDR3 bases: TGCGCCAGCAGCCAAGATGGGAGGGACGACGAAAAACTGTTTTTT.

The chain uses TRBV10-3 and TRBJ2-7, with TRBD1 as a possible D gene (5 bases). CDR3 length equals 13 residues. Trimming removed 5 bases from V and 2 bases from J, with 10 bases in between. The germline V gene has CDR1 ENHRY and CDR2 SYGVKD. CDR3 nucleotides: TGTGCCATCAGTTCTCTAGGGGCCTACGAGCAGTACTTC. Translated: CAISSLGAYEQYF.

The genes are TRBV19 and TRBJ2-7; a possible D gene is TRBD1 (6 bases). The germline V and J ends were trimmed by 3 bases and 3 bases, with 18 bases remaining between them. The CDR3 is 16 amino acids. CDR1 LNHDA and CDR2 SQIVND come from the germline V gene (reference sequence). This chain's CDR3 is CASSMGPAGRGYEQYF. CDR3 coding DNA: TGTGCCAGTAGTATGGGTCCAGCTGGCAGGGGCTACGAGCAGTACTTC.

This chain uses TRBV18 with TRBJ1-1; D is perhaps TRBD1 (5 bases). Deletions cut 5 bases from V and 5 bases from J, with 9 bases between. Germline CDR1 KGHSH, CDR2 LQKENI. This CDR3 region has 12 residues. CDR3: CASSKQGTEAFF. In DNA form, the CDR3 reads TGTGCCAGCTCAAAGCAGGGTACTGAAGCTTTCTTT.

The CDR3 sequence: CAISGSGTSGPNEQFF. CDR3 nucleotides: TGTGCCATCAGTGGCTCCGGGACTAGCGGTCCCAATGAGCAGTTCTTC. The chain employs TRBV10-3 and TRBJ2-1; 11 bases are shared with TRBD2. There are 16 residues in the CDR3. The trim removed 4 bases at V and 6 bases at J, leaving 8 bases unmatched. From germline, CDR1 is ENHRY and CDR2 SYGVKD.

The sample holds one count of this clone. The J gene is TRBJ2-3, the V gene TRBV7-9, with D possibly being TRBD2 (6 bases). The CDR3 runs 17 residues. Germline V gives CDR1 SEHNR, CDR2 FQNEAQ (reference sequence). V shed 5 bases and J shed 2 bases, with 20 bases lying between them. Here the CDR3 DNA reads TGTGCCAGCAGCCCCCTTTCTCCGGGAGAGGACACAGATACGCAGTATTTT. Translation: CASSPLSPGEDTDTQYF.

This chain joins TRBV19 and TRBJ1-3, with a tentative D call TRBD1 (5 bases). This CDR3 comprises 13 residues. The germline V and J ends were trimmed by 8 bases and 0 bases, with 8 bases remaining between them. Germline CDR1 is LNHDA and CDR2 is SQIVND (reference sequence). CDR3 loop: CASAGHSGNTIYF. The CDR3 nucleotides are TGTGCCAGTGCAGGGCACTCTGGAAACACCATATATTTT.

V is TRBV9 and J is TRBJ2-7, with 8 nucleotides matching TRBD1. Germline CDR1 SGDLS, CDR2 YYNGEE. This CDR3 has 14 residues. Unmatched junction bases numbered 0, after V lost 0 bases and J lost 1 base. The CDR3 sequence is CASSVGDRSYEQYF. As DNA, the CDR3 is TGTGCCAGCAGCGTAGGGGACAGGTCCTACGAGCAGTACTTC.

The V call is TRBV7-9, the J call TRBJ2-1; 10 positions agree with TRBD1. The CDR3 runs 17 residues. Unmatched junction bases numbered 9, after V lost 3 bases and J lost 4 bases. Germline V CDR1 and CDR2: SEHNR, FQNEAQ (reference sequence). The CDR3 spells CASSLGVRDRGYNEQFF. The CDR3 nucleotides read TGTGCCAGCAGCTTGGGGGTCCGGGACAGGGGATACAATGAGCAGTTCTTC. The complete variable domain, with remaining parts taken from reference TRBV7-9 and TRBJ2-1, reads DTGVSQNPRHKITKRGQNVTFRCDPISEHNRLYWYRQTLGQGPEFLTYFQNEAQLEKSRLLSDRFSAERPKGSFSTLEIQRTEQGDSAMYLCASSLGVRDRGYNEQFFGPGTRLTVL.

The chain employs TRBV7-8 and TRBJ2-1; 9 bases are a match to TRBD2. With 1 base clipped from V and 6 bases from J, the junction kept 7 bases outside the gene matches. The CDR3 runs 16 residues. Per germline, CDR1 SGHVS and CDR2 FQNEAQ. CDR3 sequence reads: CASSLGRGRAGNEQFF. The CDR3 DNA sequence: TGTGCCAGCAGCTTAGGGCGCGGGAGGGCGGGCAATGAGCAGTTCTTC. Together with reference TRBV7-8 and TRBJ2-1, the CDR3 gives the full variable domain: GAGVSQSPRYKVAKRGQDVALRCDPISGHVSLFWYQQALGQGPEFLTYFQNEAQLDKSGLPSDRFFAERPEGSVSTLKIQRTQQEDSAVYLCASSLGRGRAGNEQFFGPGTRLTVL.

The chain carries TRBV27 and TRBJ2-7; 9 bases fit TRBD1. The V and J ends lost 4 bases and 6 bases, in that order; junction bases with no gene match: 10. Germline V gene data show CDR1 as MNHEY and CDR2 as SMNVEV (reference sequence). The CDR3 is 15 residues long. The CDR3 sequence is CASSSRTGVPSEQYF. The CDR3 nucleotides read TGTGCCAGCAGTTCCCGGACAGGGGTTCCCTCCGAGCAGTACTTC.

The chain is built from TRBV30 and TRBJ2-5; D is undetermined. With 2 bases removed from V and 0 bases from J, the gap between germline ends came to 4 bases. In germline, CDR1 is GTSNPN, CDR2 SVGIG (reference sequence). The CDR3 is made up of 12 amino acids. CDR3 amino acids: CAWSHYQETQYF. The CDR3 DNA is TGTGCCTGGAGTCACTACCAAGAGACCCAGTACTTC. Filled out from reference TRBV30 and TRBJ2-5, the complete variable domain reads SQTIHQWPATLVQPVGSPLSLECTVEGTSNPNLYWYRQAAGRGLQLLFYSVGIGQISSEVPQNLSASRPQDRQFILSSKKLLLSDSGFYLCAWSHYQETQYFGPGTRLLVL.

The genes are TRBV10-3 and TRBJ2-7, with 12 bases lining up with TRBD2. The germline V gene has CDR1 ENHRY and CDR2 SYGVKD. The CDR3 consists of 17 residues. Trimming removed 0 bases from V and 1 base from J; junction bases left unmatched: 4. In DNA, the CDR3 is TGTGCCATCAGTGAGTCGGAGCTAGCGGGAGGGTCCTACGAGCAGTACTTC. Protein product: CAISESELAGGSYEQYF.

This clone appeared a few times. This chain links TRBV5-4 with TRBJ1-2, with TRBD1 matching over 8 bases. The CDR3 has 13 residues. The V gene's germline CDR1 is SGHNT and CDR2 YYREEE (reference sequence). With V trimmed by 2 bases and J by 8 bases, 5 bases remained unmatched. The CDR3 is CASSFGQGQGYTF. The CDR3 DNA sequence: TGTGCCAGCAGCTTTGGACAGGGCCAAGGCTACACCTTC.

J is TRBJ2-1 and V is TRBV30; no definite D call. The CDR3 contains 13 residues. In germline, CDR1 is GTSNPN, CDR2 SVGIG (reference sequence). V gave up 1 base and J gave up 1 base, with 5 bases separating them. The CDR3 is CAWSGPSYNEQFF. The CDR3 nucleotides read TGTGCCTGGAGTGGGCCTTCCTACAATGAGCAGTTCTTC.

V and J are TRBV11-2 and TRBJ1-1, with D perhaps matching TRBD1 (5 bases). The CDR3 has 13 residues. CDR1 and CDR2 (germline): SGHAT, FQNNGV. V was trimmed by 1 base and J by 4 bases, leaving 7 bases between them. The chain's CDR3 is CASSLAGGTEAFF. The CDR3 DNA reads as TGTGCCAGCAGCTTAGCGGGGGGCACTGAAGCTTTCTTT.

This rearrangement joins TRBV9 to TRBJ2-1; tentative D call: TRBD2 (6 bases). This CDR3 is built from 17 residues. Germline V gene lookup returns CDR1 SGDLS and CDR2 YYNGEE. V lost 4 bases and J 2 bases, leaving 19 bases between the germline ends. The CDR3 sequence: CASSPQSSAPAYNEQFF. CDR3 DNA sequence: TGTGCCAGCAGCCCTCAGTCTAGCGCTCCAGCCTACAATGAGCAGTTCTTC.

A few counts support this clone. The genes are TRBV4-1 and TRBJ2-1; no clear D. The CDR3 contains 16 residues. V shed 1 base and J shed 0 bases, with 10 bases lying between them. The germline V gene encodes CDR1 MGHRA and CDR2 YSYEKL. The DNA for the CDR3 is TGCGCCAGCAGCCAAGTGAGATACAGCTCCTACAATGAGCAGTTCTTC. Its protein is CASSQVRYSSYNEQFF.

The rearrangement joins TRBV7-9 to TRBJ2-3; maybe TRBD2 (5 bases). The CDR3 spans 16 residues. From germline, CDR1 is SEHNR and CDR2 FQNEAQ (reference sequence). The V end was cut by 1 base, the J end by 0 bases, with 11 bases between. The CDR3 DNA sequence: TGTGCCAGCAGCTTAGGATTAGCGCCAAGCACAGATACGCAGTATTTT. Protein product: CASSLGLAPSTDTQYF.

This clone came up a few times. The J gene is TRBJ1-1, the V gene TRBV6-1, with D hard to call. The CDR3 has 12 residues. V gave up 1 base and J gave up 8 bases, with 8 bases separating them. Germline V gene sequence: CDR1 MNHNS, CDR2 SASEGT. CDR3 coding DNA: TGTGCCAGCAGTGAAGTTGGCCGCGAAGCTTTCTTT. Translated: CASSEVGREAFF.